These 3 T cell receptor beta chains were sequenced from one sample in a study of T cells in narcolepsy. Data came from immunoSEQ multiplex PCR; TCRdb stores just in-frame clones and leaves some out. Here the sample spans 30,000 to 45,000 clones, around 85% being singletons. The specimen sequenced was CD45RA- memory CD4+ T cells from PBMCs. These receptors were taken from a human donor with narcolepsy.

V is TRBV30 and J is TRBJ2-5; TRBD2 matches 12 bases. Unmatched junction bases numbered 6, after V lost 2 bases and J lost 5 bases. From germline, CDR1 is GTSNPN and CDR2 SVGIG (reference sequence). The CDR3 is made up of 15 amino acids. The CDR3 loop reads CAWSSSGGASETQYF. DNA of the CDR3: TGTGCCTGGAGTTCTAGCGGGGGGGCCTCCGAGACCCAGTACTTC.

The rearrangement uses TRBV6-1 and TRBJ1-5; D might be TRBD1 (5 bases). Trimming removed 3 bases at V and 7 bases at J, with 22 bases between. From germline, CDR1 is MNHNS and CDR2 SASEGT. This CDR3 is built from 17 residues. The CDR3 protein is CASSDRPGPLRGQPQHF. For the CDR3, the DNA is TGTGCCAGCAGTGATCGTCCGGGACCTCTACGAGGACAGCCCCAGCATTTT.

The chain has TRBV6-5 and TRBJ1-6, with no clear D. Germline V lookup: CDR1 MNHEY, CDR2 SVGAGI. V dropped 4 bases and J dropped 8 bases, with 12 bases sitting between them. This CDR3 has 14 residues. The CDR3 DNA follows: TGTGCCAGCAGTTGGGCTGGAGACGATTCACCCCTCCACTTT. Protein product: CASSWAGDDSPLHF.